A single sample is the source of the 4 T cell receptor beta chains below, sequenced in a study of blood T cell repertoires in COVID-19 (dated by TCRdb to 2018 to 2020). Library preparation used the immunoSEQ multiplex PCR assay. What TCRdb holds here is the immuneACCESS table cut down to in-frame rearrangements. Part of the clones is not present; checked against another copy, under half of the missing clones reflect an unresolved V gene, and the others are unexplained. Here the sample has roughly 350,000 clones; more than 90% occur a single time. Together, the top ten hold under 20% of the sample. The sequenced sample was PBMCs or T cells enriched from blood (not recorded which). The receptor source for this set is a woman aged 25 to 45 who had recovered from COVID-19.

CDR3 amino acids: CASSLSTVPLYEQYF. CDR3 bases: TGTGCCAGCTCACTATCGACAGTACCCCTCTACGAGCAGTACTTC. The chain employs TRBV18 and TRBJ2-7; a weak D match, TRBD1 (5 bases). CDR1 is KGHSH and CDR2 is LQKENI in the germline V gene. The V gene lost 4 bases and the J gene lost 3 bases, with 16 bases spanning the gap. The CDR3 spans 15 residues.

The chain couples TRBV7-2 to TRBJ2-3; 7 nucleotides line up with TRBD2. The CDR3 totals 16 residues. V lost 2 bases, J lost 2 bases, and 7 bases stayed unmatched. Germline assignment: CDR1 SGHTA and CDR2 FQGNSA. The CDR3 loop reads CASSLFSSGPTDTQYF. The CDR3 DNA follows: TGTGCCAGCAGCTTATTTTCTAGCGGCCCCACAGATACGCAGTATTTT.

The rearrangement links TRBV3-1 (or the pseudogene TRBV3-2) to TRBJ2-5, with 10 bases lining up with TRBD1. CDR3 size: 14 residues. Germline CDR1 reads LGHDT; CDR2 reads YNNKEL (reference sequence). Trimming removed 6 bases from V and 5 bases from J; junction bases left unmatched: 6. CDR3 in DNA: TGTGCCAGCAGTTCGACAGGGGGCCAGGAGACCCAGTACTTC. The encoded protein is CASSSTGGQETQYF.

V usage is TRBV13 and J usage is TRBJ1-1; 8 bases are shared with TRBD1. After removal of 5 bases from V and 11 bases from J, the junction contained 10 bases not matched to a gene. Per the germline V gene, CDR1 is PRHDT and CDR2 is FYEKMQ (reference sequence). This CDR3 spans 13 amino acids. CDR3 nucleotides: TGTGCCAGCAGCCATGAGATACAGGGGGATGCTTTCTTT. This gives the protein CASSHEIQGDAFF.